This is a list of T cell receptor beta chains from one sample in a study of CD8+CD57+ T cells in acquired aplastic anemia. TCRdb fed the reads into MiXCR, producing one record per CDR3 protein. The data show 90,000 to 120,000 distinct CDR3 sequences, 40% to 60% seen once. The sample consisted of sorted CD4+, CD8+, or CD8+CD57+ T cells (not recorded which) from PBMCs. The receptors shown here come from a human donor in good health, serving as a control. Both conserved end residues are trimmed from each CDR3.

V gene | CDR3 protein
TRBV11-1 | ASSLLFNSYNEQF
TRBV12-3/TRBV12-4 | ASSLREIEAF
TRBV24-1 | ATHGRDRVTYEQY
TRBV15 | ATSRPGQTYSGANVLT
TRBV11-2 | ASSWVGGGYNEQF
TRBV7-9 | ASSPGRDSHYEQY
TRBV15 | ATSRAAGWQETQY
TRBV15 | ATSRRGGNSPLH
TRBV4-2 | ASSQGGDRDYGYT
TRBV18 | ASSPPVWQGKTQY
TRBV24-1 | ATSTGQVNTEAF
TRBV29-1 | SVLLGTGPTGVEQY
TRBV27 | ASSLWRGSDTEAF
TRBV12-3/TRBV12-4 | ASSFPSSGANVLT
TRBV12-3/TRBV12-4 | ASTTPGQGATGELF
TRBV20-1 | SAGVQPQH
TRBV5-4 | ASSLGPYNEQF
TRBV9 | ASSGLSGGTGELF
TRBV20-1 | SASLSSGGADEQY
TRBV19 | ASSMDREGMNTEAF
TRBV9 | ASSVGWLQETQY
TRBV2 | ASSESSSGTGITYNSPLH
TRBV5-1 | ASSLGSGQDTQY
TRBV29-1 | SVGDRGVGYT
TRBV5-1 | ASSLEAAYGYT
TRBV19 | ASSILAGAGNEQF
TRBV11-2 | ASSSQDRGWANEQF
TRBV4-3 | ASSAGASGTYEQY
TRBV29-1 | SVGGGRGNYGYT
TRBV10-3 | AISGDGSYEQY
TRBV11-2 | ASSLVAGEETQY
TRBV25-1 | ASRWGGNTGELF
TRBV7-2 | ASSHGTGVGYEQY
TRBV9 | ASRSEDSYEQY
TRBV6-2/TRBV6-3 | ASSSQDGNTIY
TRBV5-6 | ASSLVGQPQH
TRBV20-1 | SARQTDRNNYGYT
TRBV11-2 | ASSPHVGGGTNNEQF
TRBV7-8 | ASSDGTSGNTIY
TRBV6-2/TRBV6-3 | ASSYLAGEYQETQY
TRBV7-3 | ASSLAGQGSYEQY
TRBV29-1 | SARQGVGEAF